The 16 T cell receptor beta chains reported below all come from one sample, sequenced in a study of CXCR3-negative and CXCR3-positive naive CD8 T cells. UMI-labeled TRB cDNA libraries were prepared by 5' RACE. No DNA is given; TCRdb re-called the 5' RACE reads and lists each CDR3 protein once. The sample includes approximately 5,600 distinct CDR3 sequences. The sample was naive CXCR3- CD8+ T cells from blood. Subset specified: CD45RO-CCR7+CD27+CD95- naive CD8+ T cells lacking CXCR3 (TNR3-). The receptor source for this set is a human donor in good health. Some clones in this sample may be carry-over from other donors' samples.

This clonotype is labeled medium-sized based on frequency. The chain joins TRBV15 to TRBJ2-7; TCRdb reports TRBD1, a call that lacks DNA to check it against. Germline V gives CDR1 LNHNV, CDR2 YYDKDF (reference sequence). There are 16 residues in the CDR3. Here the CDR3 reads CATSRGDGTGPFEQYF.

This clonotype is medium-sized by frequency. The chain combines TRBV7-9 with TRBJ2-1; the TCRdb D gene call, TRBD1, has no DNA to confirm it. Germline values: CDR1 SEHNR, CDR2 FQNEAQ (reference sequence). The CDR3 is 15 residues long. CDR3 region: CASSLVGLFNNEQFF.

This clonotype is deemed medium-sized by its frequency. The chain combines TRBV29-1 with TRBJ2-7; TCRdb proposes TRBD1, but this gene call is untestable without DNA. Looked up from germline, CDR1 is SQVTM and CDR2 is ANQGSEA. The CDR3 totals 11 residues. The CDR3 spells CSTHQGNEQYF.

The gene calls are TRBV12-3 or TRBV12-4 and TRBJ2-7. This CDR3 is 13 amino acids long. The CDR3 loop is CASSLGNTYEQYF.

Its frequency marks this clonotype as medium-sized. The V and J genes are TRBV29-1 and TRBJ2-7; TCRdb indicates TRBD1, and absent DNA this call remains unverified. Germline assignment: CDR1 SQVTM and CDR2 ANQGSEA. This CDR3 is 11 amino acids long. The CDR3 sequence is CSARQAYEQYF.

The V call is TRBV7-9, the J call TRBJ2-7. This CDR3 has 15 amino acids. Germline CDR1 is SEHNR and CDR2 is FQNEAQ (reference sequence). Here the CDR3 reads CASSLVAAISYEQYF.

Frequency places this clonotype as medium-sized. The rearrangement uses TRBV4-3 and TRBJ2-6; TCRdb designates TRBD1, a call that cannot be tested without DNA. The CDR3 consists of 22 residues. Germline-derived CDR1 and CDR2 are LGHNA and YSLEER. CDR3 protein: CASSQRDYRDRGRISGANVLTF.

The chain's CDR3 is CASSLAYGGPSSYEQYF. The chain carries TRBV5-1 and TRBJ2-7; absent DNA, TCRdb's TRBD2 call cannot be checked. Germline CDR1 reads SGHRS; CDR2 reads YFSETQ. The CDR3 has 17 amino acids.

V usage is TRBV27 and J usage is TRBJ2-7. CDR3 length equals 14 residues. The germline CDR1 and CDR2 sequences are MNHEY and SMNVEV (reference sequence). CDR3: CASSLRGRPYEQYF.

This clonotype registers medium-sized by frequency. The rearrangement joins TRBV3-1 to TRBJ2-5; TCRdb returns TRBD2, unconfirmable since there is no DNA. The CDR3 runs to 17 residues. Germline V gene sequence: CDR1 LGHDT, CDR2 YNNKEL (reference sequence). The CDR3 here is CASSQVLASLGRETQYF.

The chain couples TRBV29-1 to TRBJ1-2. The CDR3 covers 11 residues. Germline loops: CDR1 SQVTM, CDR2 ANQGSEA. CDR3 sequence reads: CSVDGSYGYTF.

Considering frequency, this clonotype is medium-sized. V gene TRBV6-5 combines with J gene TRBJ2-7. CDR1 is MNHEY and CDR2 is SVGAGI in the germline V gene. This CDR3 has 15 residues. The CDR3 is CASSYSVTGPYEQYF.

The CDR3 protein is CASSYSPGSLGGELFF. This chain joins TRBV6-5 and TRBJ2-2; absent DNA, TCRdb's TRBD1 call cannot be checked. The CDR3 runs to 16 residues. The germline V gene encodes CDR1 MNHEY and CDR2 SVGAGI.

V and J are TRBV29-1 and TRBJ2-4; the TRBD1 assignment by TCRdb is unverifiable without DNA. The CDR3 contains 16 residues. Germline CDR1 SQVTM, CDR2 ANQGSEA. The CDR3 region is CSVEDVDRDAKNIQYF.

CDR3: CSVEGLSGSDYNEQFF. The V gene is TRBV29-1, the J gene TRBJ2-1; TCRdb picks TRBD2, but there is no DNA to check that call. This CDR3 contains 16 residues. The germline V gene has CDR1 SQVTM and CDR2 ANQGSEA.

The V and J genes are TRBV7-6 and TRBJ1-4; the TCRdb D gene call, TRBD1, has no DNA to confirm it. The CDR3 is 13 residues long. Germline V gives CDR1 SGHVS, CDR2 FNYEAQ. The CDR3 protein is CASGRDRGEKLFF.